Many counts were recorded for the clone carrying this T cell receptor beta chain. The antigen remains unidentified. From germline, CDR1 is SNHLY and CDR2 FYNNEI. This CDR3 is 17 amino acids long. Between the trimmed V and J ends, which lost 7 bases and 4 bases, there was a span of 25 bases. The entry originates in a study of beta chain features in type 1 diabetes. General study points: Among patients with Type 1 diabetes, TCRB CDR3s were moderately but significantly shorter in every one of the four CD4+ subsets.

The isolated RNA, all of it, was reverse transcribed, so expressed TCRB transcripts were what got sequenced. The method was immunoSEQ multiplex PCR; TCRdb's version includes in-frame clones alone and lacks a portion of them. Of 300,000 or so clones listed, roughly 9% are singletons. The chain uses TRBV2 and TRBJ1-2; D gene uncertain. This TCR was sampled from a man aged 25 to 40 with type 1 diabetes. The material sequenced was central memory CD4+ T cells from blood. CDR3 DNA sequence: TGTGCCAGCACTAAGACGGCCGACACTTTGCCTGCCTATGGCTACACCTTC. This codes for CASTKTADTLPAYGYTF. The entire variable domain, with the rest obtained from reference TRBV2 and TRBJ1-2, is as follows: EPEVTQTPSHQVTQMGQEVILRCVPISNHLYFYWYRQILGQKVEFLVSFYNNEISEKSEIFDDQFSVERPDGSNFTLKIRSTKLEDSAMYFCASTKTADTLPAYGYTFGSGTRLTVV.